The 24 T cell receptor beta chains below come from one sample, sequenced in a study of cytomegalovirus exposure and HLA in healthy donors. PCR primers comprised 60 Vbeta and 13 Jbeta primers. Repertoires were generated with immunoSEQ multiplex PCR, while TCRdb's copy carries only in-frame clones and drops some. The sample lists some 170,000 clones, around 82% seen once, with around 10% in the top ten. The specimen was PBMCs. Receptor source: a man aged 50-59 years in good health and CMV-seropositive.

On this clone: This sample also contains other DNA sequences that code for the same CDR3. The rearrangement uses TRBV9 and TRBJ2-1; 7 bases are a match to TRBD2. The CDR3 consists of 16 residues. V dropped 0 bases and J dropped 0; count of bases not matched to a gene: 3. Looked up from germline, CDR1 is SGDLS and CDR2 is YYNGEE. Written as DNA, the CDR3 is TGTGCCAGCAGCGTAGGGGGGGGAAGCTCCTACAATGAGCAGTTCTTC. This codes for CASSVGGGSSYNEQFF.

The table lists this clone with a few counts. This chain links TRBV2 with TRBJ2-7; 11 nucleotides line up with TRBD2. The CDR3 length is 14 residues. The junction had 1 base not matched to a gene; V was cut back by 3 bases and J by 3 bases. Germline V lookup: CDR1 SNHLY, CDR2 FYNNEI. The CDR3 region is CASSDTSGSYEQYF. CDR3 DNA sequence: TGTGCCAGCAGTGATACTAGCGGGAGCTACGAGCAGTACTTC.

The table lists this clone with a few counts. The rearrangement links TRBV7-3 to TRBJ2-1; D is undetermined. CDR1 is SGHTA and CDR2 is FQGTGA in the germline V gene. This CDR3 spans 13 amino acids. V was clipped by 8 bases and J by 0 bases, with 8 bases between them. The CDR3 is CASSESSYNEQFF. The CDR3 nucleotides are TGTGCCAGCTCTGAGAGCTCCTACAATGAGCAGTTCTTC.

The chain couples TRBV10-3 to TRBJ1-1; D might be TRBD1 (6 bases). V lost 6 bases to trimming and J lost 0 bases, with 14 bases between them. Germline V gives CDR1 ENHRY, CDR2 SYGVKD. The CDR3 contains 15 residues. As DNA, the CDR3 is TGTGCCATCAGCGAAGGACAGAATTTGAACACTGAAGCTTTCTTT. Translation: CAISEGQNLNTEAFF.

V gene TRBV30 combines with J gene TRBJ1-6; D remains ambiguous. The germline V gene encodes CDR1 GTSNPN and CDR2 SVGIG (reference sequence). V was clipped by 2 bases and J by 10 bases, with 12 bases between them. The CDR3 has 13 amino acids. DNA for the CDR3: TGTGCCTGGAGTCAACGGGGAGGATCACCCCTCCACTTT. Encoded protein: CAWSQRGGSPLHF.

This chain joins TRBV5-1 and TRBJ2-7, with 9 bases lining up with TRBD1. After removal of 7 bases from V and 0 bases from J, the junction contained 5 bases not matched to a gene. Germline V gene lookup returns CDR1 SGHRS and CDR2 YFSETQ. CDR3 length equals 14 residues. Here the CDR3 DNA reads TGCGCCAGCGGCCCGGGACAGGGCTCCTACGAGCAGTACTTC. Its protein is CASGPGQGSYEQYF.

V usage is TRBV4-3 and J usage is TRBJ2-3; no definite D call. Looked up from germline, CDR1 is LGHNA and CDR2 is YSLEER. The CDR3 is 14 residues long. Trimming pared 4 bases from V and 1 base from J, leaving 9 bases between. CDR3 in amino acids: CASSPGPGTDTQYF. The DNA of the CDR3 is TGCGCCAGCAGCCCCGGTCCTGGCACAGATACGCAGTATTTT.

This clone showed up just once. This chain uses TRBV5-4 with TRBJ2-1, with 11 bases aligning to TRBD2. Looked up from germline, CDR1 is SGHNT and CDR2 is YYREEE (reference sequence). V lost 3 bases, J lost 0 bases, and 11 bases stayed unmatched. CDR3 length: 19 residues. The CDR3 DNA reads as TGTGCCAGCAGCTACTACTTGGGACTAGCGGAAAGCTCCTACAATGAGCAGTTCTTC. It encodes CASSYYLGLAESSYNEQFF.

This chain connects TRBV27 to TRBJ2-2; 9 bases match TRBD2. The V gene end was trimmed by 3 bases and the J gene end by 5 bases; junction bases not matched to a gene: 7. The CDR3 is 16 amino acids. The V gene's germline CDR1 is MNHEY and CDR2 SMNVEV (reference sequence). The CDR3 DNA reads as TGTGCCAGCAGTTTCAGGGCGGGGGGGCGTACCGGGGAGCTGTTTTTT. This codes for CASSFRAGGRTGELFF.

On this clone: Other nucleotide sequences from this sample produce the same CDR3. V is TRBV2 and J is TRBJ2-7; D gene uncertain. CDR1 is SNHLY and CDR2 is FYNNEI in the germline V gene. V dropped 7 bases and J dropped 2 bases, with 9 bases sitting between them. This CDR3 is 12 amino acids long. CDR3 in amino acids: CASTGGPYEQYF. CDR3 DNA: TGTGCCAGCACTGGCGGCCCCTACGAGCAGTACTTC.

The chain couples TRBV5-5 to TRBJ2-1; maybe TRBD2 (6 bases). With 0 bases removed from V and 4 bases from J, the gap between germline ends came to 11 bases. This CDR3 spans 15 amino acids. Germline values: CDR1 SGHKS, CDR2 YYEKEE (reference sequence). In nucleotides, the CDR3 is TGTGCCAGCAGCTTGGGAGCGGGCGAGTACAATGAGCAGTTCTTC. Amino acid sequence: CASSLGAGEYNEQFF.

The rearrangement uses TRBV5-4 and TRBJ2-3; 7 bases agree with TRBD2. Germline CDR1 SGHNT, CDR2 YYREEE (reference sequence). This CDR3 has 14 residues. Trimming cost V 4 bases and J 3 bases; bases outside gene matches: 5. This CDR3 reads CASSPGGVTDTQYF. The CDR3 DNA reads TGTGCCAGCAGCCCGGGGGGAGTTACAGATACGCAGTATTTT.

V is TRBV19 and J is TRBJ1-1; perhaps TRBD1 as D (5 bases). With 3 bases removed from V and 3 bases from J, the gap between germline ends came to 17 bases. This CDR3 spans 16 amino acids. CDR1 is LNHDA, CDR2 SQIVND, per germline (reference sequence). The CDR3 loop is CASSILGAARDTEAFF. CDR3 in DNA: TGTGCCAGTAGTATCCTTGGGGCAGCTCGGGACACTGAAGCTTTCTTT. Variable domain in full (rest from reference TRBV19 and TRBJ1-1): DGGITQSPKYLFRKEGQNVTLSCEQNLNHDAMYWYRQDPGQGLRLIYYSQIVNDFQKGDIAEGYSVSREKKESFPLTVTSAQKNPTAFYLCASSILGAARDTEAFFGQGTRLTVV.

The chain joins TRBV4-3 to TRBJ1-4; D is perhaps TRBD1 (5 bases). The germline CDR1 and CDR2 sequences are LGHNA and YSLEER. Trimming took 0 bases from V and 0 from J, leaving 8 bases between them. The CDR3 is made up of 16 amino acids. The CDR3: CASSQEGQATNEKLFF. CDR3 DNA: TGCGCCAGCAGCCAAGAAGGACAAGCAACTAATGAAAAACTGTTTTTT.

The chain combines TRBV5-1 with TRBJ1-2, with 9 bases aligning to TRBD1. This CDR3 contains 15 residues. The ends lost 4 bases at V and 4 bases at J; junction bases unmatched: 8. Germline CDR1 reads SGHRS; CDR2 reads YFSETQ. The CDR3 sequence is CASSPEQGASYGYTF. CDR3 coding DNA: TGCGCCAGCAGCCCGGAACAGGGGGCGTCCTATGGCTACACCTTC.

V and J are TRBV2 and TRBJ2-7, with 10 positions matching TRBD1. Trimming at V came to 4 bases and at J to 3 bases, leaving 0 bases not matched to a gene. The germline V gene encodes CDR1 SNHLY and CDR2 FYNNEI. This CDR3 is 13 amino acids long. The CDR3 region has the DNA TGTGCCAGCAGTGGGACAGGGGGCTACGAGCAGTACTTC. Encoded protein: CASSGTGGYEQYF.

The rearrangement joins TRBV10-3 to TRBJ1-1, with 8 positions matching TRBD1. CDR1 is ENHRY and CDR2 is SYGVKD in the germline V gene. This CDR3 is 13 amino acids long. Losses at the gene ends were 6 bases for V and 8 bases for J; bases not matched to a gene: 8. The CDR3: CAISADRGFEAFF. The CDR3 DNA follows: TGTGCCATCAGCGCCGACAGGGGTTTCGAAGCTTTCTTT.

This sequence joins TRBV19 and TRBJ2-3; D gene uncertain. V lost 3 bases to trimming and J lost 5 bases, with 6 bases between them. Germline CDR1 is LNHDA and CDR2 is SQIVND (reference sequence). The CDR3 is 12 residues long. In DNA, the CDR3 is TGTGCCAGTAGTATGTCCAAAGATACGCAGTATTTT. Protein sequence: CASSMSKDTQYF.

A few counts support this clone. The chain links TRBV28 to TRBJ2-1; maybe TRBD1 (6 bases). Trimming cost V 1 base and J 4 bases, with 14 bases left between them. The germline V gene encodes CDR1 MDHEN and CDR2 SYDVKM. The CDR3 consists of 16 residues. This CDR3 is CASSLSSRGLYNEQFF. In nucleotides, the CDR3 is TGTGCCAGCAGTTTATCGAGCAGGGGCCTGTACAATGAGCAGTTCTTC.

This clone was observed once. The chain is built from TRBV27 and TRBJ2-3; 9 bases agree with TRBD1. The CDR3 contains 17 residues. In germline, CDR1 is MNHEY, CDR2 SMNVEV (reference sequence). V shed 2 bases and J 6 bases; nucleotides not matched to a gene: 12. The DNA for the CDR3 is TGTGCCAGCAGTTTAAGGATTACAGGGGGACAGGGTGATACGCAGTATTTT. Protein: CASSLRITGGQGDTQYF.

The chain employs TRBV9 and TRBJ2-1; 7 bases align to TRBD1. The V and J ends lost 0 bases and 6 bases, in that order; junction bases with no gene match: 6. CDR1 is SGDLS and CDR2 is YYNGEE in the germline V gene. The CDR3 loop spans 15 amino acids. The CDR3 bases are TGTGCCAGCAGCGTAGTGACAGGGTGGGGCAATGAGCAGTTCTTC. It specifies CASSVVTGWGNEQFF.

The CDR3 DNA is TGTGCCAGCAGTTCGCCCGGACAGGCATACTACGAGCAGTACTTC. It codes for CASSSPGQAYYEQYF. The chain couples TRBV28 to TRBJ2-7; TRBD1 aligns across 7 bases. CDR1 is MDHEN and CDR2 is SYDVKM in the germline V gene. V gave up 4 bases and J gave up 3 bases; unmatched junction bases: 9. The CDR3 is made up of 15 amino acids.

A remark on this clone: The sample carries other DNA sequences with the same CDR3. CDR3 loop: CATSRAGPYEQYF. Written as DNA, the CDR3 is TGTGCCACCAGCAGGGCTGGGCCCTACGAGCAGTACTTC. The rearrangement uses TRBV15 and TRBJ2-7; D remains ambiguous. This CDR3 contains 13 residues. CDR1 LNHNV and CDR2 YYDKDF come from the germline V gene (reference sequence). V lost 3 bases, J lost 2 bases, and 8 bases lay in between.

The V gene is TRBV18, the J gene TRBJ1-2; possible D gene TRBD1, 5 bases. Deletions cut 6 bases from V and 4 bases from J, with 15 bases between. Germline V gene sequence: CDR1 KGHSH, CDR2 LQKENI. The CDR3 loop spans 14 amino acids. The CDR3 loop reads CASSPGEGPYGYTF. The CDR3 DNA sequence: TGTGCCAGCTCCCCCGGGGAGGGGCCCTATGGCTACACCTTC. The full variable domain, rest sourced from reference TRBV18 and TRBJ1-2, is NAGVMQNPRHLVRRRGQEARLRCSPMKGHSHVYWYRQLPEEGLKFMVYLQKENIIDESGMPKERFSAEFPKEGPSILRIQQVVRGDSAAYFCASSPGEGPYGYTFGSGTRLTVV.